These 7 T cell receptor beta chains share one sample of origin, sequenced in a study of graft-versus-host responses after intestinal transplantation. The antigens of these receptors remain unknown. The repertoire was sequenced with immunoSEQ multiplex PCR; TCRdb's copy has only in-frame clones and lacks some. The sample lists approximately 93,000 clones, about nine tenths occurring once. The specimen comprised unstimulated CD8+ T cells sorted from spleen or lymph node cells, sampled before transplant. The receptors come from a human donor who was the organ donor for an intestinal transplant.

The chain couples TRBV11-2 to TRBJ2-2, with unresolved D. Deletions cut 5 bases from V and 1 base from J, with 11 bases between. CDR3 length: 15 amino acids. Looked up from germline, CDR1 is SGHAT and CDR2 is FQNNGV. As DNA, the CDR3 is TGTGCCAGCAGCCAGCTGTCGGGGAACACCGGGGAGCTGTTTTTT. Encoded protein: CASSQLSGNTGELFF.

This clone was picked up one time. The chain uses TRBV7-3 and TRBJ2-1, with D maybe TRBD2 (6 bases). The CDR3 is 17 residues long. Germline CDR1 is SGHTA and CDR2 is FQGTGA. Trimming shortened V by 5 bases and J by 5 bases, and 22 bases separated the two germline ends. CDR3: CASSTAGGPWGHNEQFF. CDR3 nucleotide sequence: TGTGCCAGCAGCACGGCCGGAGGGCCTTGGGGCCACAATGAGCAGTTCTTC. The full variable domain, its missing parts supplied by reference TRBV7-3 and TRBJ2-1, is GAGVSQTPSNKVTEKGKYVELRCDPISGHTALYWYRQSLGQGPEFLIYFQGTGAADDSGLPNDRFFAVRPEGSVSTLKIQRTERGDSAVYLCASSTAGGPWGHNEQFFGPGTRLTVL.

The chain carries TRBV6-5 and TRBJ1-1; a possible D gene is TRBD1 (6 bases). The V gene's germline CDR1 is MNHEY and CDR2 SVGAGI. The CDR3 is 13 residues long. Trimming removed 6 bases at V and 10 bases at J, with 18 bases between. In DNA, the CDR3 is TGTGCCAGCAGCTTTAAAGCGGGGGGCTTAGCTTTCTTT. This encodes CASSFKAGGLAFF.

This clone appeared once. The V call is TRBV2, the J call TRBJ2-5; 11 bases align to TRBD2. The CDR3 contains 15 residues. With V trimmed by 7 bases and J by 5 bases, 9 bases remained unmatched. Per germline, CDR1 SNHLY and CDR2 FYNNEI. In DNA, the CDR3 is TGTGCCAGCACCCTAGGACTAGCGGGCGGGGAGACCCAGTACTTC. Its translation is CASTLGLAGGETQYF. The variable domain in full, completed from reference TRBV2 and TRBJ2-5, reads EPEVTQTPSHQVTQMGQEVILRCVPISNHLYFYWYRQILGQKVEFLVSFYNNEISEKSEIFDDQFSVERPDGSNFTLKIRSTKLEDSAMYFCASTLGLAGGETQYFGPGTRLLVL.

This chain uses TRBV15 with TRBJ1-2; a weak D match, TRBD1 (5 bases). The CDR3 is 14 residues long. Trimming took 0 bases from V and 4 from J, leaving 9 bases between them. The germline V gene encodes CDR1 LNHNV and CDR2 YYDKDF (reference sequence). The CDR3 reads CATSRDRDSYGYTF. For the CDR3, the DNA is TGTGCCACCAGCAGAGACCGAGACAGCTATGGCTACACCTTC.

V is TRBV5-1 and J is TRBJ2-5; 8 positions agree with TRBD2. CDR1 SGHRS and CDR2 YFSETQ come from the germline V gene. The CDR3 is 14 residues long. The J segment lost 4 bases and the V segment lost 4 bases, leaving 6 bases of the junction unmatched. The DNA of the CDR3 is TGCGCCAGCAGCCGGCGGGAGGTTGCAGAGACCCAGTACTTC. Its translation is CASSRREVAETQYF.

The CDR3 here is CASSAPGQGNHGYTF. The CDR3 region has the DNA TGTGCCAGCAGCGCCCCGGGACAGGGGAATCATGGCTACACCTTC. The chain is built from TRBV5-5 and TRBJ1-2; 10 bases are a match to TRBD1. The CDR3 loop spans 15 amino acids. Per germline, CDR1 SGHKS and CDR2 YYEKEE (reference sequence). Trimming cost V 4 bases and J 6 bases; bases outside gene matches: 9.